Below, 21 T cell receptor beta chains from the same sample are listed, as sequenced in a study of cytomegalovirus exposure and HLA in healthy donors. The PCR ran on 60 Vbeta and 13 Jbeta primers. Here immunoSEQ multiplex PCR was the method, and the copy in TCRdb shows in-frame clones only, minus some. The repertoire holds some 150,000 clones, with 60% to 80% as singletons. What was sequenced was PBMCs. These receptors all stem from a man aged 25 to 40 in good health and CMV-seropositive.

A few counts support this clone. This chain uses TRBV18 with TRBJ1-4; D gene ambiguous. Trimming took 0 bases from V and 0 from J, leaving 8 bases between them. CDR3 length: 16 residues. Germline CDR1 is KGHSH and CDR2 is LQKENI. The CDR3 region has the DNA TGTGCCAGCTCACCACCTCCAGGTGCAACTAATGAAAAACTGTTTTTT. Protein sequence: CASSPPPGATNEKLFF.

This sequence joins TRBV5-1 and TRBJ1-3, with D possibly matching TRBD1 (6 bases). Trimming stripped 4 bases from V and 2 bases from J, with 13 bases between. The CDR3 sequence is 15 residues long. Germline CDR1 and CDR2: SGHRS and YFSETQ. Here the CDR3 reads CASSGMTGAGNTIYF. Written as DNA, the CDR3 is TGCGCCAGCAGCGGGATGACAGGCGCTGGAAACACCATATATTTT.

The CDR3 loop is CASSLRDIGSGNTIYF. DNA for the CDR3: TGTGCCAGCTCTTTACGGGACATCGGCTCTGGAAACACCATATATTTT. The chain recombines TRBV18 with TRBJ1-3; weak D call: TRBD1 (6 bases). Trimming pared 6 bases from V and 0 bases from J, leaving 15 bases between. In germline, CDR1 is KGHSH, CDR2 LQKENI. This CDR3 contains 16 residues.

The chain is built from TRBV5-5 and TRBJ1-4; 11 bases agree with TRBD1. J was trimmed by 6 bases and V by 1 base; bases with no gene match: 5. The CDR3 runs to 16 residues. Germline CDR1 and CDR2: SGHKS and YYEKEE (reference sequence). This chain's CDR3 is CASSLWTGGGDEKLFF. The CDR3 bases are TGTGCCAGCAGCTTGTGGACAGGGGGCGGGGATGAAAAACTGTTTTTT.

The CDR3 DNA reads TGCGCCAGCAGCCAAGGGAGGGTGGGTCAGACCCAGTACTTC. Amino acids: CASSQGRVGQTQYF. The chain is built from TRBV4-3 and TRBJ2-5, with D tentatively TRBD2 (6 bases). This CDR3 spans 14 amino acids. V was shortened by 1 base and J by 6 bases, with 12 bases between the two germline ends. Germline CDR1 is LGHNA and CDR2 is YSLEER.

The chain joins TRBV9 to TRBJ1-4, with 7 bases aligning to TRBD1. The germline V gene encodes CDR1 SGDLS and CDR2 YYNGEE. The V gene end was trimmed by 3 bases and the J gene end by 3 bases; junction bases not matched to a gene: 5. The CDR3 extends over 15 amino acids. CDR3: CASSASGTANEKLFF. CDR3 coding DNA: TGTGCCAGCAGCGCCTCCGGGACAGCTAATGAAAAACTGTTTTTT. Variable domain in full (rest from reference TRBV9 and TRBJ1-4): DSGVTQTPKHLITATGQRVTLRCSPRSGDLSVYWYQQSLDQGLQFLIQYYNGEERAKGNILERFSAQQFPDLHSELNLSSLELGDSALYFCASSASGTANEKLFFGSGTQLSVL.

This clone occurred once. The gene calls are TRBV4-1 and TRBJ2-7, with 7 bases identical to TRBD2. This CDR3 has 14 amino acids. Unmatched junction bases numbered 6, after V lost 3 bases and J lost 4 bases. Per germline, CDR1 MGHRA and CDR2 YSYEKL. CDR3: CASSHLGGGYEQYF. In DNA, the CDR3 is TGCGCCAGCAGCCACCTCGGCGGGGGTTACGAGCAGTACTTC.

The rearrangement joins TRBV5-4 to TRBJ2-1; TRBD2 agrees at 7 bases. Germline V CDR1 and CDR2: SGHNT, YYREEE (reference sequence). V was clipped by 0 bases and J by 1 base; unmatched bases: 4. CDR3 length: 16 residues. The CDR3 loop reads CASSLGGEGSYNEQFF. In DNA, the CDR3 is TGTGCCAGCAGCTTGGGGGGGGAGGGATCCTACAATGAGCAGTTCTTC.

The V and J genes are TRBV5-1 and TRBJ1-5; TRBD1 agrees at 7 bases. The CDR3 sequence is 15 residues long. V lost 0 bases and J lost 4; bases outside the gene matches: 4. Germline lookup yields CDR1 SGHRS and CDR2 YFSETQ. CDR3 in amino acids: CASSLGGTENQPQHF. The CDR3, as DNA: TGCGCCAGCAGCTTGGGGGGGACAGAGAATCAGCCCCAGCATTTT. Drawing the rest from reference TRBV5-1 and TRBJ1-5, the complete variable domain is KAGVTQTPRYLIKTRGQQVTLSCSPISGHRSVSWYQQTPGQGLQFLFEYFSETQRNKGNFPGRFSGRQFSNSRSEMNVSTLELGDSALYLCASSLGGTENQPQHFGDGTRLSIL.

The genes are TRBV30 and TRBJ2-1, with 11 bases matching TRBD2. The CDR3 has 16 amino acids. Germline CDR1 reads GTSNPN; CDR2 reads SVGIG (reference sequence). J lost 0 bases, V lost 3 bases, and 4 bases had no gene match. For the CDR3, the DNA is TGTGCCTGGAGGGTAGCGGGGGGGAGCTCCTACAATGAGCAGTTCTTC. This sequence encodes CAWRVAGGSSYNEQFF.

This clone was seen only once. For the CDR3, the DNA is TGTGCCAGCAGTTCCCTCTCACGGGGGGCTCTCAGAGATACGCAGTATTTT. This encodes CASSSLSRGALRDTQYF. The chain carries TRBV27 and TRBJ2-3, with D perhaps matching TRBD2 (7 bases). V gave up 4 bases and J gave up 5 bases, with 22 bases separating them. In germline, CDR1 is MNHEY, CDR2 SMNVEV (reference sequence). There are 17 residues in the CDR3.

The chain carries TRBV6-4 and TRBJ2-3, with 8 positions matching TRBD2. V dropped 8 bases and J dropped 6; count of bases not matched to a gene: 13. CDR1 and CDR2 (germline): MRHNA, SNTAGT. The CDR3 consists of 15 residues. This CDR3 is CASGSGGPVWDTQYF. In nucleotides, the CDR3 is TGTGCCAGCGGAAGCGGGGGTCCTGTTTGGGATACGCAGTATTTT.

This chain links TRBV29-1 with TRBJ2-7; D unresolved. Germline V CDR1 and CDR2: SQVTM, ANQGSEA. The CDR3 runs 13 residues. Trimming took 4 bases from V and 0 from J, leaving 10 bases between them. The CDR3, as DNA: TGCAGCGTTGGTGGCACCTTCTCCTACGAGCAGTACTTC. Translation gives CSVGGTFSYEQYF.

CDR3 loop: CASSPRLAGDNEQFF. CDR3 DNA: TGTGCCAGCAGCCCCAGACTAGCGGGGGACAATGAGCAGTTCTTC. The V call is TRBV11-2, the J call TRBJ2-1, with 12 bases identical to TRBD2. CDR1 SGHAT and CDR2 FQNNGV come from the germline V gene. The CDR3 runs to 15 residues. Trimming took 5 bases from V and 5 from J; bases not matched to a gene: 4.

This chain connects TRBV7-2 to TRBJ1-2; 9 bases match TRBD1. Looked up from germline, CDR1 is SGHTA and CDR2 is FQGNSA. J gave up 7 bases and V 4 bases, and 4 bases lay outside the gene matches. The CDR3 runs 13 residues. The CDR3 nucleotides are TGTGCCAGCAGCTCTACAGGGGGCTCTGGCTACACCTTC. It translates to CASSSTGGSGYTF.

Of note for this clone: The sample has other DNA sequences that encode this CDR3 too. This chain links TRBV7-2 with TRBJ2-5, with TRBD1 as a possible D gene (5 bases). The germline V gene encodes CDR1 SGHTA and CDR2 FQGNSA. Deletions cut 0 bases from V and 2 bases from J, with 10 bases between. The CDR3 is 15 amino acids. CDR3 DNA sequence: TGTGCCAGCAGCTTAGCCGGTACAGGTCAAGAGACCCAGTACTTC. Translated: CASSLAGTGQETQYF.

J is TRBJ1-5 and V is TRBV30; D possibly corresponds to TRBD1 (5 bases). The ends were cut back, 0 bases at V and 1 base at J, with 10 bases in the middle. The CDR3 totals 15 residues. The germline V gene has CDR1 GTSNPN and CDR2 SVGIG (reference sequence). In nucleotides, the CDR3 is TGTGCCTGGAGTGTAGACAGTCTAAGCAATCAGCCCCAGCATTTT. Protein: CAWSVDSLSNQPQHF.

The sample holds one count of this clone. The CDR3 bases are TGCGCCAGCAGCCAAGAGCTAGCGGGGGGGCCGGATACGCAGTATTTT. Its translation: CASSQELAGGPDTQYF. This chain connects TRBV4-3 to TRBJ2-3; 12 nucleotides line up with TRBD2. Trimming took 0 bases from V and 6 from J; bases not matched to a gene: 4. From germline, CDR1 is LGHNA and CDR2 YSLEER. There are 16 residues in the CDR3.

This chain links TRBV28 with TRBJ1-5, with TRBD1 matching over 8 bases. V trimming: 7 bases; J trimming: 3 bases; junction bases outside the gene matches: 5. The CDR3 loop spans 14 amino acids. Germline lookup yields CDR1 MDHEN and CDR2 SYDVKM. This chain's CDR3 is CASTPDRDNQPQHF. CDR3 in DNA: TGTGCCAGCACCCCGGACAGGGACAATCAGCCCCAGCATTTT.

V gene TRBV11-2 combines with J gene TRBJ1-1; 7 bases fit TRBD1. This CDR3 is 14 amino acids long. With V trimmed by 4 bases and J by 1 base, 3 bases remained unmatched. Germline V CDR1 and CDR2: SGHAT, FQNNGV. CDR3 sequence: CASSYRGGNTEAFF. The CDR3 DNA follows: TGTGCCAGCAGCTACAGGGGAGGGAACACTGAAGCTTTCTTT. Variable domain in full (rest from reference TRBV11-2 and TRBJ1-1): EAGVAQSPRYKIIEKRQSVAFWCNPISGHATLYWYQQILGQGPKLLIQFQNNGVVDDSQLPKDRFSAERLKGVDSTLKIQPAKLEDSAVYLCASSYRGGNTEAFFGQGTRLTVV.

The chain links TRBV9 to TRBJ1-2; D is unclear. Trimming took 3 bases from V and 12 from J, leaving 18 bases between them. The CDR3 spans 13 residues. From germline, CDR1 is SGDLS and CDR2 YYNGEE. This chain's CDR3 is CASSGGSALSHTF. In DNA, the CDR3 is TGTGCCAGCAGCGGAGGGTCCGCGCTTTCCCACACCTTC.